A selection of T cell receptor beta chains follows, all from one sample in a study of shared clonotypes between healthy human individuals. Sequencing was performed with immunoSEQ multiplex PCR; in TCRdb, only in-frame clones are kept and a portion is missing. The sample holds approximately 2,000,000 clones, over 85% seen once. The sequencing input was naive CD8+ T cells from PBMCs. The receptor set was obtained from a man aged 18 to 30 in good health. Some clones in this sample may be carry-over from other donors' samples. Each CDR3 is given with its conserved first and last residue. The order of the fields is D gene, clone size, V gene, J gene, CDR3 protein, CDR3 DNA. A D gene is named only where the DNA matches it firmly. Clone sizes are given selectively: once, few, many, or a class where the clone is expanded.

>TRBD1|NA|TRBV28|TRBJ2-7
CASSTGSSYEQYF
TGTGCCAGCTCGACAGGGAGCTCCTACGAGCAGTACTTC
>NA|NA|TRBV2|TRBJ2-7
CASSEGTLGTIYEQYF
TGTGCCAGCAGTGAGGGCACACTAGGGACAATCTACGAGCAGTACTTC
>NA|NA|TRBV28|TRBJ1-2
CASSRSYYGYTF
TGTGCCAGCAGCCGATCATATTATGGCTACACCTTC
>TRBD1|NA|TRBV7-9|TRBJ2-5
CARPTGTGVQETQYF
TGTGCCCGCCCAACCGGGACAGGGGTTCAAGAGACCCAGTACTTC
>TRBD1|NA|TRBV12-5|TRBJ2-1
CASGLVTSPGQGQDNEQFF
TGTGCTAGTGGTTTGGTAACATCCCCGGGACAGGGGCAGGACAATGAGCAGTTCTTC
>NA|NA|TRBV4-1|TRBJ2-5
CASSQRGGTQYF
TGCGCCAGCAGCCAGAGAGGAGGGACCCAGTACTTC
>TRBD2|NA|TRBV2|TRBJ2-1
CASSESSGSLYEQFF
TGTGCCAGCAGTGAATCTAGCGGGAGCCTATACGAGCAGTTCTTC
>NA|NA|TRBV14|TRBJ1-2
CASSPRPRPDYGYTF
TGTGCCAGCAGCCCAAGACCCCGACCGGACTATGGCTACACCTTC
>TRBD1|NA|TRBV27|TRBJ1-2
CASSLRTGDSYGYTF
TGTGCCAGCAGTCTCCGGACAGGTGACTCCTATGGCTACACCTTC
>NA|NA|TRBV28|TRBJ1-1
CASRMDGMNTEAFF
TGTGCCAGTAGAATGGACGGCATGAACACTGAAGCTTTCTTT
>NA|NA|TRBV18|TRBJ1-2
CASSPDNYGYTF
TGTGCCAGCTCACCTGACAACTATGGCTACACCTTC
>NA|NA|TRBV7-9|TRBJ1-4
CASSFSSSWEKLFF
TGTGCCAGCAGCTTCTCCTCGTCCTGGGAAAAACTGTTTTTT
>TRBD1|NA|TRBV14|TRBJ2-7
CASSHLRTGGGEQYF
TGTGCCAGCAGCCATCTCAGGACAGGGGGCGGCGAGCAGTACTTC
>TRBD1|NA|TRBV29-1|TRBJ2-7
CSVDDWGTGSYEQYF
TGCAGCGTGGATGATTGGGGGACAGGGTCTTACGAGCAGTACTTC
>NA|once|TRBV29-1|TRBJ2-1
CSVDEQFF
TGCAGCGTTGACGAGCAGTTCTTC
>NA|NA|TRBV6-7|TRBJ2-7
CASSYCPVGTHEYEQYF
TGTGCCAGCAGTTACTGTCCGGTCGGGACCCATGAATACGAGCAGTACTTC
>TRBD2|NA|TRBV27|TRBJ2-3
CASRITHLTSGSSSSTDTQYF
TGTGCCAGCAGAATTACACACCTGACTAGCGGGAGCTCCTCTAGCACAGATACGCAGTATTTT
>NA|NA|TRBV28|TRBJ2-7
CVSTSRRGRGSYEQYF
TGTGTTAGCACATCCAGACGCGGTCGGGGTTCCTACGAGCAGTACTTC
>NA|NA|TRBV27|TRBJ2-6
CASSPIGSGANVLTF
TGTGCCAGCAGTCCCATAGGGTCTGGGGCCAACGTCCTGACTTTC
>TRBD2|NA|TRBV6-1|TRBJ2-3
CASSERGNSGPGRPQYF
TGTGCCAGCAGTGAACGGGGGAATAGCGGGCCAGGGCGTCCGCAGTATTTT
>NA|few|TRBV19|TRBJ1-4
CASSIRQGDEKLFF
TGTGCCAGTAGTATTAGGCAGGGAGATGAAAAACTGTTTTTT
>NA|NA|TRBV7-2|TRBJ1-2
CASSRSVLRDGFYGYTF
TGTGCCAGCAGCCGGAGTGTATTACGGGACGGCTTCTATGGCTACACCTTC
>TRBD2|NA|TRBV28|TRBJ2-7
CASSLGEMGEGYEQYF
TGTGCCAGCAGTTTGGGGGAGATGGGGGAGGGCTACGAGCAGTACTTC
>TRBD2|NA|TRBV28|TRBJ2-3
CASSFSGSGTDTQYF
TGTGCCAGCAGTTTTAGCGGGAGCGGCACAGATACGCAGTATTTT
>TRBD2|NA|TRBV11-2|TRBJ2-4
CASSLATSGENIQYF
TGTGCCAGCAGCTTAGCGACTAGCGGAGAAAACATTCAGTACTTC
>NA|NA|TRBV7-8|TRBJ2-7
CASSLVDRLVFHEQYF
TGTGCCAGCAGCTTAGTTGATAGGCTAGTTTTCCACGAGCAGTACTTC
>NA|few|TRBV7-9|TRBJ2-7
CASSAGFLSYEQYF
TGTGCCAGCAGCGCGGGATTCCTCTCCTACGAGCAGTACTTC
>TRBD2|NA|TRBV5-1|TRBJ2-7
CASFPGLGPYEQYF
TGCGCCTCCTTTCCGGGACTAGGGCCCTACGAGCAGTACTTC
>NA|NA|TRBV6-6|TRBJ1-1
CASSSPYTEAFF
TGTGCCAGCAGTTCCCCGTACACTGAAGCTTTCTTT
>TRBD1|NA|TRBV27|TRBJ1-2
CASRDPGQRAHGYTF
TGTGCCAGCAGAGACCCGGGACAGCGGGCCCATGGCTACACCTTC
>NA|NA|TRBV7-9|TRBJ1-4
CASSKVGNNEKLFF
TGTGCCAGCAGCAAGGTCGGGAATAATGAAAAACTGTTTTTT
>NA|NA|TRBV6-5|TRBJ2-3
CASSYEAGITDTQYF
TGTGCCAGCAGTTACGAGGCAGGAATCACAGATACGCAGTATTTT
>TRBD1|NA|TRBV10-1|TRBJ1-1
CASTADRGSEAFF
TGCGCCAGCACTGCGGACAGGGGATCTGAAGCTTTCTTT
>TRBD1|NA|TRBV7-6|TRBJ2-7
CASSFRDRRNEQYF
TGTGCCAGCAGCTTTAGGGACAGACGCAACGAGCAGTACTTC
>NA|NA|TRBV9|TRBJ2-4
CASSVGRGGNIQYF
TGTGCCAGCAGCGTTGGCAGGGGAGGGAACATTCAGTACTTC
>TRBD1|NA|TRBV27|TRBJ2-1
CASSLDRVEQFF
TGTGCCAGCAGCTTGGACAGGGTAGAGCAGTTCTTC
>NA|NA|TRBV27|TRBJ1-2
CASSLQVAGMGGYTF
TGTGCCAGCAGTCTTCAGGTGGCAGGGATGGGTGGCTACACCTTC
>NA|NA|TRBV19|TRBJ2-7
CASSVGGSYEQYF
TGTGCCAGTAGCGTAGGGGGGTCCTACGAGCAGTACTTC
>TRBD2|NA|TRBV4-1|TRBJ2-2
CASSLIRLADEGAGELFF
TGCGCCAGCAGCCTCATACGACTAGCGGACGAGGGCGCCGGGGAGCTGTTTTTT
>NA|NA|TRBV4-3|TRBJ2-1
CASSQVSGPLPNGEQFF
TGCGCCAGCAGCCAAGTTTCCGGCCCCCTTCCCAACGGTGAGCAGTTCTTC
>NA|once|TRBV2|TRBJ2-7
CASRAVYEQYF
TGTGCCAGTAGGGCAGTCTACGAGCAGTACTTC
>TRBD2|once|TRBV7-9|TRBJ2-7
CASSLISGTSGRYEQYF
TGTGCCAGCAGCTTAATTTCCGGGACTAGCGGACGCTACGAGCAGTACTTC
>NA|NA|TRBV27|TRBJ2-7
CASSLKGSAPYHSYEQYF
TGTGCCAGCAGTTTAAAGGGATCTGCCCCATACCACTCCTACGAGCAGTACTTC
>NA|NA|TRBV28|TRBJ1-5
CASSPIRGDQPQHF
TGTGCCAGCAGTCCTATAAGGGGAGATCAGCCCCAGCATTTT
>NA|NA|TRBV7-8|TRBJ2-7
CASSLLGASGYEQYF
TGTGCCAGCAGCTTACTGGGGGCCAGTGGCTACGAGCAGTACTTC
>TRBD1|NA|TRBV27|TRBJ1-5
CASSLDRDQPQHF
TGTGCCAGCAGCCTTGACAGGGATCAGCCCCAGCATTTT
>NA|NA|TRBV4-1|TRBJ2-7
CASSQERVSYEQYF
TGCGCCAGCAGCCAAGAACGTGTCTCCTACGAGCAGTACTTC
>TRBD2|once|TRBV7-9|TRBJ2-3
CASSPGTSGSTDTQYF
TGTGCCAGCAGCCCGGGGACTAGCGGTAGCACAGATACGCAGTATTTT
>TRBD1|NA|TRBV4-1|TRBJ2-7
CASSLRQGIDEQYF
TGCGCCAGCAGCCTGCGACAGGGGATCGACGAGCAGTACTTC
>TRBD2|NA|TRBV7-8|TRBJ2-1
CASSLTSANEQFF
TGTGCCAGCAGCTTAACTAGCGCGAATGAGCAGTTCTTC
>NA|NA|TRBV28|TRBJ1-1
CASSFKGWTEAFF
TGTGCCAGCAGTTTCAAGGGGTGGACTGAAGCTTTCTTT
>TRBD2|NA|TRBV9|TRBJ2-1
CASSAFSGRTDEQFF
TGTGCCAGCAGCGCCTTTAGCGGGAGGACCGATGAGCAGTTCTTC
>NA|NA|TRBV28|TRBJ2-5
CASSCPPPGDGETQYF
TGTGCCAGCAGTTGCCCCCCCCCAGGGGATGGGGAGACCCAGTACTTC
>NA|NA|TRBV7-9|TRBJ1-2
CASSLAPRGDGYTF
TGTGCCAGCAGCTTAGCGCCCAGGGGTGATGGCTACACCTTC
>TRBD1|NA|TRBV9|TRBJ2-7
CASSPRGTGYEQYF
TGTGCCAGCAGCCCCCGGGGGACAGGCTACGAGCAGTACTTC
>NA|NA|TRBV19|TRBJ2-7
CASSQQGDEQYF
TGTGCCAGTAGCCAACAGGGAGACGAGCAGTACTTC
>TRBD2|NA|TRBV27|TRBJ2-2
CASIPSGRSNTGELFF
TGTGCCAGCATCCCTAGCGGGAGGTCGAACACCGGGGAGCTGTTTTTT
>NA|NA|TRBV5-6|TRBJ2-7
CASSPSPGQAHYEQYF
TGTGCCAGCAGCCCCTCCCCCGGACAAGCACACTACGAGCAGTACTTC